One sample yielded the 23 T cell receptor beta chains listed below, sequenced in a study of regulatory T cells in long-lasting Graves disease. Time point described: newly diagnosed GD, antithyroid drugs for less than 3 months. PBMC-derived RNA was used for the TCR library. Researchers made TCR beta libraries by using iRepertoire HTBI primers and running Arm-PCR on CDR3 regions. TCRdb re-derived calls from the multiplex PCR reads in MiXCR, one entry per CDR3 protein. The table includes about 500,000 distinct CDR3 sequences, about 12% detected once. These data are also associated with another study on T cells in Graves' hyperthyroidism and ophthalmopathy.

The material sequenced was peripheral blood mononuclear cells (PBMCs), taken at new diagnosis, from a patient treated with antithyroid drugs. The receptor source for this set is a woman aged 25 to 39 with Graves disease.

The chain is built from TRBV6-5 and TRBJ2-3, with 12 positions matching TRBD2. The assigned J gene may be wrong: the sequence end matches TRBJ2-1 better. Germline CDR1 reads MNHEY; CDR2 reads SVGAGI. The length of the CDR3 is 15 residues. Written as DNA, the CDR3 is TGTGCCAGCAGTTACTCGAGACTAGCGGGAGATAGGCAGTTCTTC. Amino acids: CASSYSRLAGDRQFF.

This clonotype turned up a few times. V and J are TRBV7-9 and TRBJ2-1; 9 bases agree with TRBD2. Germline assignment: CDR1 SEHNR and CDR2 FQNEAQ (reference sequence). V shed 2 bases and J 5 bases; nucleotides not matched to a gene: 7. CDR3 size: 16 residues. CDR3 sequence (DNA): TGTGCCAGCAGCTTAAAAAGACTAGCGGATAACAATGAGCAGTTCTTC. The encoded protein is CASSLKRLADNNEQFF.

As concerns this clonotype: Just one base apart from a much larger clone, this may be a read error. The chain is built from TRBV5-1 and TRBJ2-1; unclear D gene. Between the trimmed V and J ends, which lost 4 bases and 7 bases, there was a span of 15 bases. CDR1 is SGHRS and CDR2 is YFSETQ in the germline V gene. This CDR3 spans 14 amino acids. Written as DNA, the CDR3 is TGCGCCAGCAGCCTGTCCGCCCACTGTAATGAGCAGTTCTTC. Translation gives CASSLSAHCNEQFF.

The chain carries TRBV2 and TRBJ1-4; D not resolved. Germline assignment: CDR1 SNHLY and CDR2 FYNNEI. The CDR3 loop spans 13 amino acids. The V and J ends lost 4 bases and 10 bases respectively, with 13 bases between them. CDR3 bases: TGTGCCAGCAGTGGTGCCTCGTTGCGAAAACTGTTTTTT. Protein sequence: CASSGASLRKLFF.

The gene calls are TRBV4-1 and TRBJ1-2, with 7 positions matching TRBD1. This CDR3 contains 18 residues. With 4 bases clipped from V and 6 bases from J, the junction kept 20 bases outside the gene matches. The germline CDR1 and CDR2 sequences are MGHRA and YSYEKL. The CDR3 DNA reads TGCGCCAGCAGCCGGAAGATGGGACAGACAGCGCCACTCGATGGCTACACCTTC. As protein: CASSRKMGQTAPLDGYTF.

The chain combines TRBV27 with TRBJ1-2; no definite D call. The CDR3 consists of 14 residues. From germline, CDR1 is MNHEY and CDR2 SMNVEV (reference sequence). V was clipped by 7 bases and J by 4 bases, with 16 bases between them. CDR3 amino acids: CASTRLTTPYGYTF. The CDR3 bases are TGTGCCAGCACTCGACTTACCACCCCCTATGGCTACACCTTC.

This clonotype was seen only a few times. CDR3 amino acids: CASSLAGQGYEQFF. The DNA of the CDR3 is TGCGCCAGCAGCTTGGCCGGACAGGGCTATGAGCAGTTCTTC. V gene TRBV5-1 combines with J gene TRBJ2-1; TRBD1 matches at 8 bases. Germline CDR1 reads SGHRS; CDR2 reads YFSETQ. CDR3 length: 14 residues. The V gene end was trimmed by 0 bases and the J gene end by 8 bases; junction bases not matched to a gene: 4.

The V gene is TRBV5-4, the J gene TRBJ1-1, with D tentatively TRBD1 (5 bases). CDR1 is SGHNT and CDR2 is YYREEE in the germline V gene (reference sequence). This CDR3 contains 13 residues. The germline V and J ends were trimmed by 0 bases and 8 bases, with 11 bases remaining between them. CDR3 coding DNA: TGTGCCAGCAGCTTGGATACGACAGCAGAAGCTTTCTTT. Amino acids: CASSLDTTAEAFF.

This clonotype has a count of ten or more. The chain has TRBV5-1 and TRBJ1-6, with D possibly being TRBD1 (6 bases). CDR1 SGHRS and CDR2 YFSETQ come from the germline V gene. The CDR3 contains 16 residues. V lost 0 bases and J 3 bases, leaving 10 bases between the germline ends. The CDR3 region is CASSLVGRGYNSPLHF. The CDR3 region has the DNA TGCGCCAGCAGCTTGGTCGGCAGGGGCTATAATTCACCCCTCCACTTT.

This clonotype was counted many times. This rearrangement joins TRBV20-1 to TRBJ2-1; TRBD2 agrees at 9 bases. The CDR3 is 19 amino acids. The V gene end was trimmed by 4 bases and the J gene end by 5 bases; junction bases not matched to a gene: 21. Looked up from germline, CDR1 is DFQATT and CDR2 is SNEGSKA (reference sequence). CDR3 coding DNA: TGCAGTGCTAACGGACGGGCGTCTCTAGCGGGATTAGTAAACAATGAGCAGTTCTTC. This codes for CSANGRASLAGLVNNEQFF.

As to this clonotype: This may come from a read error, since a much larger clone is one base off. V and J are TRBV28 and TRBJ2-7; TRBD1 matches at 7 bases. The germline CDR1 and CDR2 sequences are MDHEN and SYDVKM. This CDR3 is 15 amino acids long. J lost 7 bases, V lost 8 bases, and 17 bases had no gene match. The CDR3 region has the DNA TGTGCCAGCGGCAAAAGTGAGAGCAGGGGGAATGAGCAGTACTTC. Protein sequence: CASGKSESRGNEQYF.

This clonotype showed up many times. V gene TRBV7-3 combines with J gene TRBJ1-6; D not resolved. Germline loops: CDR1 SGHTA, CDR2 FQGTGA. The CDR3 has 14 residues. The ends were cut back, 2 bases at V and 7 bases at J, with 9 bases in the middle. The CDR3 loop is CASSLGQINSPLHF. The CDR3 nucleotides are TGTGCCAGCAGCTTAGGGCAGATCAATTCACCCCTCCACTTT.

This clonotype occurred many times. The V and J genes are TRBV12-3 or TRBV12-4 and TRBJ1-1; no clear D gene. V was pared by 7 bases and J by 3 bases, with 12 bases between. This CDR3 contains 13 residues. CDR3 in DNA: TGTGCCAGCACTCCCCGGTTGGACACTGAAGCTTTCTTT. Residues: CASTPRLDTEAFF.

This clonotype showed up many times. J is TRBJ2-1 and V is TRBV2; 13 bases fit TRBD2. V lost 8 bases to trimming and J lost 7 bases; unmatched junction nucleotides: 8. The CDR3 has 15 residues. The V gene's germline CDR1 is SNHLY and CDR2 FYNNEI. The CDR3 spells CASEWTSGSQNEQFF. The DNA of the CDR3 is TGTGCCAGCGAGTGGACTAGCGGGAGTCAAAATGAGCAGTTCTTC. Looking up the rest from reference TRBV2 and TRBJ2-1 gives the full variable domain: EPEVTQTPSHQVTQMGQEVILRCVPISNHLYFYWYRQILGQKVEFLVSFYNNEISEKSEIFDDQFSVERPDGSNFTLKIRSTKLEDSAMYFCASEWTSGSQNEQFFGPGTRLTVL.

The sample holds many counts of this clonotype. The rearrangement uses TRBV28 and TRBJ2-7, with D possibly being TRBD2 (6 bases). CDR1 MDHEN and CDR2 SYDVKM come from the germline V gene. The CDR3 is 11 amino acids. V lost 7 bases and J 7 bases, leaving 11 bases between the germline ends. The CDR3 sequence is CASTKGGEQYF. In DNA form, the CDR3 reads TGTGCCAGCACCAAAGGAGGGGAGCAGTACTTC. Full variable domain (rest looked up from reference TRBV28 and TRBJ2-7): DVKVTQSSRYLVKRTGEKVFLECVQDMDHENMFWYRQDPGLGLRLIYFSYDVKMKEKGDIPEGYSVSREKKERFSLILESASTNQTSMYLCASTKGGEQYFGPGTRLTVT.

This clonotype has a count of ten or more. The DNA for the CDR3 is TGTGCCAGCAGTGGGGGTTTTGCCACTGAAGCTTTCTTT. This encodes CASSGGFATEAFF. The chain employs TRBV6-1 and TRBJ1-1; D ambiguous. Trimming cost V 4 bases and J 4 bases, with 10 bases left between them. Germline lookup yields CDR1 MNHNS and CDR2 SASEGT. The CDR3 extends over 13 amino acids.

This clonotype has at least ten counts. The V and J genes are TRBV20-1 and TRBJ2-4; TRBD2 might be the D (5 bases). The V gene's germline CDR1 is DFQATT and CDR2 SNEGSKA (reference sequence). The CDR3 has 14 residues. Trimming shortened V by 2 bases and J by 3 bases, and 11 bases separated the two germline ends. CDR3 sequence (DNA): TGCAGTGCTAGAACAACCGGGGACAAAAACATTCAGTACTTC. Amino acid sequence: CSARTTGDKNIQYF.

The V call is TRBV5-8, the J call TRBJ1-2, with no clear D. The CDR3 length is 15 residues. The V gene's germline CDR1 is SGHTS and CDR2 YDEGEE. Trimming shortened V by 1 base and J by 1 base, and 11 bases separated the two germline ends. As DNA, the CDR3 is TGTGCCAGCAGCTTGTCCGGACGGAATAACTATGGCTACACCTTC. Its translation: CASSLSGRNNYGYTF.

Many counts were recorded for this clonotype. The rearrangement links TRBV27 to TRBJ1-5; 10 nucleotides agree with TRBD1. The CDR3 has 17 amino acids. J was trimmed by 6 bases and V by 2 bases; bases with no gene match: 10. CDR1 and CDR2 (germline): MNHEY, SMNVEV (reference sequence). The chain's CDR3 is CASSLRGQGKSGQPQHF. As DNA, the CDR3 is TGTGCCAGCAGTTTAAGGGGACAGGGGAAGAGCGGTCAGCCCCAGCATTTT.

Of note for this clonotype: The junction differs from germline at one of its ends, possibly a read error. This chain uses TRBV10-3 with TRBJ1-2, with TRBD1 as a possible D gene (6 bases). Germline V lookup: CDR1 ENHRY, CDR2 SYGVKD. This CDR3 region has 16 residues. In DNA, the CDR3 is TGTGCCATCAGCGAGTGTCGGGACACAGCTCTCTATGGCTACACCTTC. It translates to CAISECRDTALYGYTF.

At least ten counts were recorded for this clonotype. V gene TRBV7-9 combines with J gene TRBJ2-5, with D uncertain. Germline CDR1 reads SEHNR; CDR2 reads FQNEAQ (reference sequence). The CDR3 loop spans 16 amino acids. V gave up 3 bases and J gave up 2 bases, with 16 bases separating them. The CDR3 protein is CASSFFDTEWQETQYF. The CDR3 DNA reads as TGTGCCAGCAGCTTCTTTGACACGGAGTGGCAAGAGACCCAGTACTTC.

This clonotype was picked up many times. This chain links TRBV2 with TRBJ1-3; D is unclear. The CDR3 is 13 residues long. Germline lookup yields CDR1 SNHLY and CDR2 FYNNEI. Trimming took 6 bases from V and 4 from J, leaving 10 bases between them. CDR3 loop: CASSDGSGNTIYF. In nucleotides, the CDR3 is TGTGCCAGCAGCGACGGATCCGGAAACACCATATATTTT.

The J gene is TRBJ1-4, the V gene TRBV4-1, with 10 nucleotides matching TRBD1. The CDR3 is made up of 15 amino acids. Germline V gene sequence: CDR1 MGHRA, CDR2 YSYEKL. The J segment lost 7 bases and the V segment lost 3 bases, leaving 5 bases of the junction unmatched. The CDR3 sequence is CASSHDRGRGEKLFF. CDR3 DNA sequence: TGCGCCAGCAGCCACGACAGGGGGCGGGGTGAAAAACTGTTTTTT.